This T cell receptor beta chain was sequenced during a study of shared clonotypes between healthy human individuals. Germline CDR1 SQVTM, CDR2 ANQGSEA. The CDR3 runs to 13 residues. V was clipped by 3 bases and J by 3 bases; unmatched bases: 2. In the sorted-subset replicate PCRs, 150 to 200 ng DNA, 25,000 to 30,000 T cell genomes, was used. Original processing notes: ImmunoSEQ yielded junction-only sequences lacking quality scores, so filtering differed. Sequenced by immunoSEQ multiplex PCR; TCRdb stores in-frame clones only, minus some. The V and J calls and the clone size are those of that table, but D and trimming were determined from the DNA. The table lists 560,000 or so clones, 95% to 96% of them singletons. Positive CCR7 selection of CD45RO-negative cells yielded the naive CD8 cells, and terminally differentiated effector memory CD45RA+ cells were excluded.

Sample: naive CD8+ T cells sorted from blood. The gene calls are TRBV29-1 and TRBJ1-1; TRBD1 aligns across 9 bases. This clonotype was obtained from a woman aged 30 to 39 in good health. The CDR3 here is CSVDGTGYTEAFF. CDR3 nucleotides: TGCAGCGTTGATGGGACAGGGTACACTGAAGCTTTCTTT.